The T cell receptor (beta chain) under discussion was sequenced for a study of blood T cell repertoires in COVID-19. This CDR3 has 16 residues. V lost 4 bases to trimming and J lost 2 bases; unmatched junction nucleotides: 9. CDR1 and CDR2 from the germline V gene are KGHDR and SFDVKD. Generated by immunoSEQ multiplex PCR, the TCRdb table keeps only in-frame clones and is missing some. Counted here are under 250,000 clones, 85% to 90% occurring once; the ten biggest clones make up roughly 3.7%. The clonotype was recovered from a woman younger than 35 in a cohort exposed to, infected with or recovered from COVID-19 (not recorded which). Sequencing input: PBMCs or T cells enriched from blood (not recorded which). This chain connects TRBV24-1 to TRBJ2-7, with 8 positions matching TRBD2. In nucleotides, the CDR3 is TGTGCCACCAGTGACGATAGCGGGGAGACTCCCTACGAGCAGTACTTC. Amino acid sequence: CATSDDSGETPYEQYF.